These 19 T cell receptor beta chains originate from one sample sequenced in a study of blood T cells in healthy people across ages. Next came a second PCR, run for roughly 7 to 12 cycles, which used a sample-barcoded 5' primer along with a J-beta primer mix. TCRdb re-analysed the 5' RACE reads in MiXCR, keeping a single row per CDR3 protein. The table shows about 570,000 distinct CDR3 sequences, with 27% occurring only once. Sequencing used blood. The receptors shown here come from a woman between 65 and 79 years old in good health.

The V gene is TRBV5-1, the J gene TRBJ1-2; D might be TRBD1 (5 bases). From germline, CDR1 is SGHRS and CDR2 YFSETQ. Trimming took off 5 bases at V and 4 bases at J, with 15 bases between the two ends. The CDR3 is 14 amino acids. In DNA, the CDR3 is TGCGCCAGCAGACAGGTGGTAGAAAGCTATGGCTACACCTTC. This gives the protein CASRQVVESYGYTF.

V and J are TRBV6-5 and TRBJ2-1; D is uncertain. CDR3 length: 12 residues. Trimming removed 5 bases at V and 6 bases at J, with 8 bases between. Germline lookup yields CDR1 MNHEY and CDR2 SVGAGI. CDR3 sequence reads: CASSDNINEQFF. The DNA for the CDR3 is TGTGCCAGCAGTGATAACATCAATGAGCAGTTCTTC.

In this sample, this clonotype turned up many times. The rearrangement links TRBV7-2 to TRBJ2-5; D remains ambiguous. The germline CDR1 and CDR2 sequences are SGHTA and FQGNSA. V dropped 5 bases and J dropped 4 bases, with 14 bases sitting between them. This CDR3 has 14 residues. The CDR3 DNA reads as TGTGCCAGCAGCCCCCGCCTGGGTGCAGAGACCCAGTACTTC. It specifies CASSPRLGAETQYF.

V is TRBV2 and J is TRBJ2-7; maybe TRBD2 (7 bases). The CDR3 runs to 14 residues. CDR1 and CDR2 from the germline V gene are SNHLY and FYNNEI. The V end was cut by 4 bases, the J end by 7 bases, with 17 bases between. The CDR3 DNA is TGTGCCAGCAGTGCAGGCGGGGGCGGGAAAGAGCAGTACTTC. It is translated as CASSAGGGGKEQYF.

This clonotype was picked up a small number of times. One junction end disagrees with the germline gene, perhaps due to a read error. The V call is TRBV5-4, the J call TRBJ2-5; D call uncertain. Germline V gives CDR1 SGHNT, CDR2 YYREEE (reference sequence). The CDR3 loop spans 13 amino acids. CDR3 bases: TGTGCCAGCAGCCTTCCTCAGCCCGATGAGCAGCTCTTC. Protein: CASSLPQPDEQLF.

This chain links TRBV7-9 with TRBJ2-3; 12 nucleotides line up with TRBD1. Germline trimming cut 5 bases from V and 6 bases from J; bases unmatched to any gene: 9. Per the germline V gene, CDR1 is SEHNR and CDR2 is FQNEAQ (reference sequence). CDR3 length equals 16 residues. In DNA, the CDR3 is TGTGCCAGCAGCCGAACGGGACAGGGGGCAGCGGATACGCAGTATTTT. It translates to CASSRTGQGAADTQYF.

This rearrangement joins TRBV18 to TRBJ1-1; the D is unclear. Trimming took 2 bases from V and 0 from J, leaving 10 bases between them. This CDR3 comprises 15 residues. Per the germline V gene, CDR1 is KGHSH and CDR2 is LQKENI. Here the CDR3 DNA reads TGTGCCAGCTCACCAAACCGCCAGGTGAACACTGAAGCTTTCTTT. Translated: CASSPNRQVNTEAFF.

The CDR3 region has the DNA TGTGCCACCAGTGGGCCCTTGGAGACCCAGTACTTC. Amino acids: CATSGPLETQYF. The chain is built from TRBV24-1 and TRBJ2-5; unclear D gene. The V gene lost 5 bases and the J gene lost 5 bases, with 8 bases spanning the gap. CDR3 length: 12 residues. Germline values: CDR1 KGHDR, CDR2 SFDVKD.

This sequence joins TRBV7-2 and TRBJ1-4; a possible D gene is TRBD1 (6 bases). This CDR3 spans 15 amino acids. V lost 7 bases and J 0 bases, leaving 12 bases between the germline ends. Germline V lookup: CDR1 SGHTA, CDR2 FQGNSA. CDR3: CASNQGSATNEKLFF. The CDR3, as DNA: TGTGCCAGCAATCAGGGGAGTGCAACTAATGAAAAACTGTTTTTT.

This clonotype has just a few counts. In DNA, the CDR3 is TGTGCCAGCTCACCCAGGACTAGCAGTCGGGAGACCCAGTACTTC. Amino acids: CASSPRTSSRETQYF. This chain connects TRBV18 to TRBJ2-5, with 8 bases that match TRBD2. This CDR3 is built from 15 residues. The trim removed 3 bases at V and 5 bases at J, leaving 8 bases unmatched. Germline CDR1 KGHSH, CDR2 LQKENI.

CDR3 in amino acids: CASSELGQPQHF. CDR3 DNA sequence: TGTGCCAGCAGTGAGCTCGGGCAGCCCCAGCATTTT. This sequence joins TRBV6-1 and TRBJ1-5; D remains ambiguous. The ends were cut back, 3 bases at V and 7 bases at J, with 7 bases in the middle. CDR1 and CDR2 from the germline V gene are MNHNS and SASEGT. This CDR3 is built from 12 residues.

V is TRBV5-1 and J is TRBJ1-3, with 7 nucleotides matching TRBD1. CDR3 size: 16 residues. J gave up 0 bases and V 2 bases, and 5 bases lay outside the gene matches. CDR1 is SGHRS, CDR2 YFSETQ, per germline. The CDR3 DNA follows: TGCGCCAGCAGCTTCGGAGACAGGGTCTCTGGAAACACCATATATTTT. It specifies CASSFGDRVSGNTIYF.

There are many counts of this clonotype. V usage is TRBV6-2 or TRBV6-3 and J usage is TRBJ2-5; the match to TRBD2 covers 8 bases. Germline-derived CDR1 and CDR2 are MNHEY and SVGEGT. V dropped 6 bases and J dropped 4; count of bases not matched to a gene: 7. The CDR3 is made up of 14 amino acids. The CDR3 protein is CASSPRGGGETQYF. As DNA, the CDR3 is TGTGCCAGCAGCCCACGGGGGGGTGGAGAGACCCAGTACTTC.

This clonotype has only a few counts. The chain uses TRBV25-1 and TRBJ1-3, with D possibly matching TRBD1 (5 bases). V was trimmed by 5 bases and J by 4 bases, leaving 18 bases between them. The CDR3 is 16 residues long. Germline CDR1 is MGHDK and CDR2 is SYGVNS. DNA for the CDR3: TGTGCCAGCAGTCTCCAGGGCAATACCGCGGGAAACACCATATATTTT. Its translation is CASSLQGNTAGNTIYF.

The chain recombines TRBV7-2 with TRBJ2-7; 11 nucleotides agree with TRBD1. Trimming removed 6 bases from V and 3 bases from J; junction bases left unmatched: 13. This CDR3 spans 17 amino acids. CDR1 is SGHTA and CDR2 is FQGNSA in the germline V gene. The CDR3 protein is CASRLPTGTGGGYEQYF. The CDR3 bases are TGTGCCAGCAGACTACCTACCGGGACAGGGGGGGGCTACGAGCAGTACTTC.

This chain links TRBV5-1 with TRBJ1-1; 11 bases match TRBD1. There are 14 residues in the CDR3. The junction had 5 bases not matched to a gene; V was cut back by 4 bases and J by 6 bases. Germline V lookup: CDR1 SGHRS, CDR2 YFSETQ. The CDR3 nucleotides are TGCGCCAGCAGCGTGGACAGGGGGCTGGCTGAAGCTTTCTTT. Encoded protein: CASSVDRGLAEAFF.

This clonotype turned up a few times. The CDR3 spells CASSRDPTGTGYGNIQYF. The CDR3 DNA follows: TGCGCCAGCAGCCGAGACCCAACCGGGACAGGGTATGGAAACATTCAGTACTTC. This chain connects TRBV4-1 to TRBJ2-4; TRBD1 matches 9 bases. This CDR3 spans 18 amino acids. J lost 6 bases, V lost 4 bases, and 16 bases had no gene match. Per germline, CDR1 MGHRA and CDR2 YSYEKL.

The rearrangement links TRBV5-1 to TRBJ1-2; the D is unclear. With 0 bases removed from V and 8 bases from J, the gap between germline ends came to 14 bases. Germline CDR1 SGHRS, CDR2 YFSETQ. The CDR3 runs 14 residues. CDR3 amino acids: CASSLGEALAGYTF. The CDR3 DNA follows: TGCGCCAGCAGCTTGGGAGAGGCCCTTGCCGGCTACACCTTC.

The chain employs TRBV7-2 and TRBJ2-5; tentative D call: TRBD2 (6 bases). Germline assignment: CDR1 SGHTA and CDR2 FQGNSA. The germline V and J ends were trimmed by 4 bases and 1 base, with 16 bases remaining between them. CDR3 length: 16 residues. This CDR3 reads CASSSPMAGPQETQYF. CDR3 bases: TGTGCCAGCAGCTCTCCTATGGCGGGGCCCCAAGAGACCCAGTACTTC. The entire variable domain, with the rest obtained from reference TRBV7-2 and TRBJ2-5, is as follows: GAGVSQSPSNKVTEKGKDVELRCDPISGHTALYWYRQSLGQGLEFLIYFQGNSAPDKSGLPSDRFSAERTGGSVSTLTIQRTQQEDSAVYLCASSSPMAGPQETQYFGPGTRLLVL.